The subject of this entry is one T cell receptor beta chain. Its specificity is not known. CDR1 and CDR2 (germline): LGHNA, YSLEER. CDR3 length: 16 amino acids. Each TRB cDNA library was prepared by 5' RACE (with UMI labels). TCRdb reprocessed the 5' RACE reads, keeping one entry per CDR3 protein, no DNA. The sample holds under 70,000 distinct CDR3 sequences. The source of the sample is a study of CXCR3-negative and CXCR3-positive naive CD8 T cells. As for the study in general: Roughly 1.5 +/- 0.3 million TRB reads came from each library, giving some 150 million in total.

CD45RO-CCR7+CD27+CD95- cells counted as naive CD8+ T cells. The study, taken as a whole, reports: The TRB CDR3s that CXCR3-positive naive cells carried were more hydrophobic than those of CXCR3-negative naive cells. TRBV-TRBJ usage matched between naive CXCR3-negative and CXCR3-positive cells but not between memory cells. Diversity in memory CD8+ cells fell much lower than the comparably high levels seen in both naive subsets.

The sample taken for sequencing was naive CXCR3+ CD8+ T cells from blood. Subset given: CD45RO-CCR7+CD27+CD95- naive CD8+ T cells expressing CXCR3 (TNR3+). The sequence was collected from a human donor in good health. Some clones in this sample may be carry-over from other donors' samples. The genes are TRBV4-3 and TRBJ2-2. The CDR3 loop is CASSQASGANTGELFF.